The subject of this entry is one TCR beta chain. The target antigen is unknown. The data were taken from a study of vaccination effects on CD4 cells after COVID-19. Whole-study findings and limits: Clones induced by infection and by vaccine showed marked clonal contraction late after vaccination.

Losses at the gene ends were 6 bases for V and 8 bases for J; bases not matched to a gene: 15. CDR1 and CDR2 (germline): SNHLY, FYNNEI. This CDR3 spans 15 amino acids. Before any sequencing was done, the ViraFEST assay used viral peptide pools to expand antigen-specific CD4+ T cells. Isolation of CD4+ T cells took place after approximately 10 days of culture. Every well got a few million PBMC, which were grown with about 9.6 IU/ml IL-2 and about 10 ug/ml peptides. Sequencing was performed with immunoSEQ multiplex PCR; in TCRdb, only in-frame clones are kept and a portion is missing. The sample consists of some 59,000 clones, around 86% of them appearing once.

The sequencing used CD4+ T cells from PBMCs cultured with HCoV-229E spike peptides, collected before COVID-19 vaccination. The receptor was derived from a human donor who received a COVID-19 vaccine. J is TRBJ1-2 and V is TRBV2; 7 bases fit TRBD1. The CDR3 spells CASRLEGQTSLGYTF. DNA of the CDR3: TGTGCCAGCAGGTTGGAGGGACAGACCTCCTTAGGCTACACCTTC.